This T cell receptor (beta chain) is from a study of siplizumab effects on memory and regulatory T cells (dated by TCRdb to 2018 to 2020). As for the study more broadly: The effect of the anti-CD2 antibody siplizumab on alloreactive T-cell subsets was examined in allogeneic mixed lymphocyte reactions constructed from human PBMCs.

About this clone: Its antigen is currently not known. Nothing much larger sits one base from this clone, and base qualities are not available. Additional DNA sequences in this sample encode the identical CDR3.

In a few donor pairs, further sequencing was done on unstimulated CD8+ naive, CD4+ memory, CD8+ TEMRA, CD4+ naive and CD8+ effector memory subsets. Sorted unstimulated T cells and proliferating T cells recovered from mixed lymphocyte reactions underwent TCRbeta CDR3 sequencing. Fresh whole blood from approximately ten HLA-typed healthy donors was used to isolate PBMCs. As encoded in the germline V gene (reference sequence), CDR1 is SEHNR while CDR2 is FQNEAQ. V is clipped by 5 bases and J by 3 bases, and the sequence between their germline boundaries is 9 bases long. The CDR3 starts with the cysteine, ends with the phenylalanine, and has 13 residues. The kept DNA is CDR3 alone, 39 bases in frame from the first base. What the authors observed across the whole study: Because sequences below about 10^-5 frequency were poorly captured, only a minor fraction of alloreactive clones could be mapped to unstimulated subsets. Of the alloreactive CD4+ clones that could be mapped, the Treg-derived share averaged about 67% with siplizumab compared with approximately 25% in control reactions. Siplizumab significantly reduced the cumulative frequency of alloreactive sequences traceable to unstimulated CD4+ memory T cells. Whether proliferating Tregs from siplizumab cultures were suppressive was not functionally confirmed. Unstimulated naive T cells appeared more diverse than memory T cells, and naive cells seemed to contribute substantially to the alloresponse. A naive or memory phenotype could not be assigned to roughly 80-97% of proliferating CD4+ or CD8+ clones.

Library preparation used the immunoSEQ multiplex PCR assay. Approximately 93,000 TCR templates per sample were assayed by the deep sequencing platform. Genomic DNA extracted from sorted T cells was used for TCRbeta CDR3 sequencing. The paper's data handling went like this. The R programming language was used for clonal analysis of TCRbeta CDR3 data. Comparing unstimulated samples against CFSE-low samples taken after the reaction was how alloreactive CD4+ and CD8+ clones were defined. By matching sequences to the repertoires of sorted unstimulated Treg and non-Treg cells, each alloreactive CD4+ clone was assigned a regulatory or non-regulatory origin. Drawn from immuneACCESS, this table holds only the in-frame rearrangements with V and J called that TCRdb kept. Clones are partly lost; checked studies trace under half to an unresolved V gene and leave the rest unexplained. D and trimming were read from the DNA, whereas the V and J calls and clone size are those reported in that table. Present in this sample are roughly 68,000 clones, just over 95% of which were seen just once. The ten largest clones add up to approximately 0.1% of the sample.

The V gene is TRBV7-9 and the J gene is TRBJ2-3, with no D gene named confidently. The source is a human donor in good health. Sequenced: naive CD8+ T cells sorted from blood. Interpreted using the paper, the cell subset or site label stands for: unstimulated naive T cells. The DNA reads TGTGCCAGCAGCCCATCCGGTACAGATACGCAGTATTTT. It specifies CASSPSGTDTQYF. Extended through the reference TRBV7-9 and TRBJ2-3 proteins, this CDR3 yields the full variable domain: DTGVSQNPRHKITKRGQNVTFRCDPISEHNRLYWYRQTLGQGPEFLTYFQNEAQLEKSRLLSDRFSAERPKGSFSTLEIQRTEQGDSAMYLCASSPSGTDTQYFGPGTRLTVL.